Following are 13 T cell receptor beta chains from one sample sequenced in a study of blood T cells in healthy people across ages. Combining a sample-barcoded 5' primer with a J-beta primer mix, a second PCR ran for 7 to 11 cycles. TCRdb independently ran MiXCR on the 5' RACE reads; one entry per CDR3 protein. In the table there are about 680,000 distinct CDR3 sequences, 49% of which are singletons. Specimen: blood. These receptors all come from an older woman in good health.

This chain links TRBV27 with TRBJ2-3; D remains ambiguous. Germline CDR1 and CDR2: MNHEY and SMNVEV (reference sequence). V dropped 6 bases and J dropped 0 bases, with 7 bases sitting between them. CDR3 length equals 13 residues. The CDR3 here is CASRFLSTDTQYF. The CDR3 DNA is TGTGCCAGCAGGTTCCTCAGCACAGATACGCAGTATTTT.

The rearrangement links TRBV13 to TRBJ1-3; D remains ambiguous. Trimming took 5 bases from V and 0 from J, leaving 8 bases between them. Germline V CDR1 and CDR2: PRHDT, FYEKMQ (reference sequence). The CDR3 consists of 14 residues. The CDR3 DNA reads as TGTGCCAGCAGCGGGGATCTCTCTGGAAACACCATATATTTT. Its protein is CASSGDLSGNTIYF.

The chain employs TRBV28 and TRBJ2-3; TRBD1 matches 9 bases. Per germline, CDR1 MDHEN and CDR2 SYDVKM. With 3 bases clipped from V and 1 base from J, the junction kept 2 bases outside the gene matches. The CDR3 has 15 amino acids. The DNA for the CDR3 is TGTGCCAGCAGTTTCGACAGGGGGGGCACAGATACGCAGTATTTT. It is translated as CASSFDRGGTDTQYF.

This chain connects TRBV5-1 to TRBJ2-5; a possible D gene is TRBD2 (5 bases). The CDR3 loop spans 13 amino acids. Germline lookup yields CDR1 SGHRS and CDR2 YFSETQ. V lost 4 bases and J 7 bases, leaving 14 bases between the germline ends. The CDR3 protein is CASSVEFAGTQYF. CDR3 sequence (DNA): TGCGCCAGCAGCGTGGAGTTTGCGGGGACCCAGTACTTC. Full variable domain (missing parts from reference TRBV5-1 and TRBJ2-5): KAGVTQTPRYLIKTRGQQVTLSCSPISGHRSVSWYQQTPGQGLQFLFEYFSETQRNKGNFPGRFSGRQFSNSRSEMNVSTLELGDSALYLCASSVEFAGTQYFGPGTRLLVL.

This clonotype was counted a few times. The chain combines TRBV5-6 with TRBJ2-3; D is possibly TRBD1 (7 bases). V lost 0 bases, J lost 6 bases, and 17 bases lay in between. Germline assignment: CDR1 SGHDT and CDR2 YYEEEE. The CDR3 loop spans 16 amino acids. The CDR3 protein is CASSLGGDRLLDTQYF. The CDR3 region has the DNA TGTGCCAGCAGCTTGGGCGGGGACAGATTATTGGATACGCAGTATTTT.

This clonotype was seen a handful of times. The chain's CDR3 is CSVRGTGMSETQYF. CDR3 nucleotides: TGCAGCGTTCGCGGGACAGGGATGTCGGAGACCCAGTACTTC. This chain uses TRBV29-1 with TRBJ2-5, with TRBD1 matching 9 bases. Germline V gene lookup returns CDR1 SQVTM and CDR2 ANQGSEA. This CDR3 has 14 amino acids. V lost 5 bases to trimming and J lost 5 bases; unmatched junction nucleotides: 9.

This clonotype was detected only a few times. The V gene is TRBV27, the J gene TRBJ1-2; D is uncertain. Between the trimmed V and J ends, which lost 4 bases and 0 bases, there was a span of 9 bases. Germline V lookup: CDR1 MNHEY, CDR2 SMNVEV (reference sequence). This CDR3 contains 14 residues. The DNA of the CDR3 is TGTGCCAGCAGTTCACAGAGAGCTAACTATGGCTACACCTTC. This encodes CASSSQRANYGYTF.

The J gene is TRBJ2-5, the V gene TRBV7-9, with D unclear. The germline V and J ends were trimmed by 0 bases and 11 bases, with 16 bases remaining between them. Per the germline V gene, CDR1 is SEHNR and CDR2 is FQNEAQ (reference sequence). CDR3 length equals 14 residues. CDR3 residues: CASSLAHPDNEQYF. The CDR3, as DNA: TGTGCCAGCAGCTTAGCTCACCCAGACAATGAGCAGTACTTC.

This clonotype was seen only a few times. The chain carries TRBV28 and TRBJ2-6, with D unclear. V lost 7 bases to trimming and J lost 2 bases, with 3 bases between them. The CDR3 runs to 12 residues. CDR1 is MDHEN and CDR2 is SYDVKM in the germline V gene. The CDR3 nucleotides read TGTGCCAGCAAACCTGGGGCCAACGTCCTGACTTTC. As protein: CASKPGANVLTF. The full variable domain, with the rest looked up from reference TRBV28 and TRBJ2-6, is DVKVTQSSRYLVKRTGEKVFLECVQDMDHENMFWYRQDPGLGLRLIYFSYDVKMKEKGDIPEGYSVSREKKERFSLILESASTNQTSMYLCASKPGANVLTFGAGSRLTVL.

At least ten counts were recorded for this clonotype. This chain connects TRBV4-2 to TRBJ2-7; D remains ambiguous. The V gene's germline CDR1 is LGHNA and CDR2 YNFKEQ. This CDR3 comprises 11 residues. V was clipped by 1 base and J by 5 bases, with 3 bases between them. For the CDR3, the DNA is TGTGCCAGCAGCCAAGCCCACGAGCAGTACTTC. Residues: CASSQAHEQYF.

This clonotype was counted a single time. The junction shows a germline mismatch at one end, possibly a read error. This chain connects TRBV24-1 to TRBJ1-1, with 8 bases that match TRBD1. Germline V gene data show CDR1 as KGHDR and CDR2 as SFDVKD. CDR3 length equals 13 residues. This CDR3 reads CATRGQVNTEVFF. The DNA for the CDR3 is TGTGCCACCAGGGGACAGGTGAACACTGAAGTTTTCTTT.

The chain has TRBV7-2 and TRBJ2-7; D is unclear. V lost 1 base to trimming and J lost 0 bases, with 10 bases between them. The germline gives CDR1 SGHTA, CDR2 FQGNSA. This CDR3 region has 15 residues. As DNA, the CDR3 is TGTGCCAGCAGCTTAGGACCCGCCAGCTCCTACGAGCAGTACTTC. Translation: CASSLGPASSYEQYF.

The gene calls are TRBV29-1 and TRBJ2-1; TRBD2 is a possible D gene (6 bases). Per the germline V gene, CDR1 is SQVTM and CDR2 is ANQGSEA. This CDR3 has 15 amino acids. The V end was cut by 4 bases, the J end by 2 bases, with 15 bases between. The CDR3, as DNA: TGCAGCGTTGTTTGGGCTAGCGCCGCCTACAATGAGCAGTTCTTC. Encoded protein: CSVVWASAAYNEQFF.